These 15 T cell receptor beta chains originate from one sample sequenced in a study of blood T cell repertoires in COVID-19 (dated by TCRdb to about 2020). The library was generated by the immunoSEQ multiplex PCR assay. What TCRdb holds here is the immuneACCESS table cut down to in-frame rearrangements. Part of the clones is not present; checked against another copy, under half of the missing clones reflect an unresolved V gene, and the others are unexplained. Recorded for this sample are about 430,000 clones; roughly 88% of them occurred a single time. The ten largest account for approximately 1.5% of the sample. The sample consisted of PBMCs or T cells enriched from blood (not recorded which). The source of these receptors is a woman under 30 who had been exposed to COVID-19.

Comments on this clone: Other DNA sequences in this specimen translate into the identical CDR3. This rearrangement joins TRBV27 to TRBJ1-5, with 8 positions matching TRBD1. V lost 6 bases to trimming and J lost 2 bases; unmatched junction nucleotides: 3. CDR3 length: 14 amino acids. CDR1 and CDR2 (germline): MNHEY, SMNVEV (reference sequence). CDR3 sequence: CASSLDRGNQPQHF. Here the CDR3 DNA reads TGTGCCAGCAGCCTGGACAGGGGCAATCAGCCCCAGCATTTT.

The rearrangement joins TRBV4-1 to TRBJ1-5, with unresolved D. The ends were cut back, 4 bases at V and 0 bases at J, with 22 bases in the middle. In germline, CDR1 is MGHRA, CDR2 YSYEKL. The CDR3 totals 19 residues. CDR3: CASSPKMSIGVYSNQPQHF. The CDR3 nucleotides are TGCGCCAGCAGCCCCAAAATGTCCATAGGAGTTTATAGCAATCAGCCCCAGCATTTT.

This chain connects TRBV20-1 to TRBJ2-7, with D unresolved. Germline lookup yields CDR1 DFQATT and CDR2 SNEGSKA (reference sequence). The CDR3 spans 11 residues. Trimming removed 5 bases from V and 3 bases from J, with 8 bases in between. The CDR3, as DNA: TGCAGTGCTTATCTATACTACGAGCAGTACTTC. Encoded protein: CSAYLYYEQYF.

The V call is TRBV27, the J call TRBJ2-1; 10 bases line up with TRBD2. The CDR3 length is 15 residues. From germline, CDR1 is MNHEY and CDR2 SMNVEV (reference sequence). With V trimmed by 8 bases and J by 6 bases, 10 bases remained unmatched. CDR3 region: CASSPGVAGGNEQFF. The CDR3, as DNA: TGTGCCAGCTCCCCCGGGGTAGCGGGGGGCAATGAGCAGTTCTTC.

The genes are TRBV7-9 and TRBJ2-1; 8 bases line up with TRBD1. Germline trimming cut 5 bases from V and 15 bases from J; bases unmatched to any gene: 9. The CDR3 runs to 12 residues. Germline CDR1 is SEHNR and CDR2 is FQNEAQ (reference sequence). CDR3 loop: CASSPLDREVFF. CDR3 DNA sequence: TGTGCCAGCAGCCCACTGGACAGGGAAGTGTTCTTC.

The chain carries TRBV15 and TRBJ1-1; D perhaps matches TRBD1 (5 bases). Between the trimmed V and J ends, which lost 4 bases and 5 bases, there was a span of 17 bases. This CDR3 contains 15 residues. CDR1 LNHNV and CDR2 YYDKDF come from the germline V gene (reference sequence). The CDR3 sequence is CATSIAIGGETEAFF. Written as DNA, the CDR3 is TGTGCCACCAGCATCGCAATTGGGGGGGAAACTGAAGCTTTCTTT.

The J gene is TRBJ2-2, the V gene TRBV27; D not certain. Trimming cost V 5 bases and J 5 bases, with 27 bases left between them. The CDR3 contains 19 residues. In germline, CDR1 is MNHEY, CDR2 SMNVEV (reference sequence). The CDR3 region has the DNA TGTGCCAGCAGTAAGGTGGCAGCCAGAGGCCCATCTTCAACCGGGGAGCTGTTTTTT. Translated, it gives CASSKVAARGPSSTGELFF.

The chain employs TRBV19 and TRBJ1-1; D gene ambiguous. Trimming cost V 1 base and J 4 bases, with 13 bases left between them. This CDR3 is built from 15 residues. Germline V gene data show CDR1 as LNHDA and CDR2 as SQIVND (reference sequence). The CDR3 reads CASSIGQMTLTEAFF. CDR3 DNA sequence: TGTGCCAGTAGTATAGGGCAGATGACTCTCACTGAAGCTTTCTTT. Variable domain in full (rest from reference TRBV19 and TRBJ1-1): DGGITQSPKYLFRKEGQNVTLSCEQNLNHDAMYWYRQDPGQGLRLIYYSQIVNDFQKGDIAEGYSVSREKKESFPLTVTSAQKNPTAFYLCASSIGQMTLTEAFFGQGTRLTVV.

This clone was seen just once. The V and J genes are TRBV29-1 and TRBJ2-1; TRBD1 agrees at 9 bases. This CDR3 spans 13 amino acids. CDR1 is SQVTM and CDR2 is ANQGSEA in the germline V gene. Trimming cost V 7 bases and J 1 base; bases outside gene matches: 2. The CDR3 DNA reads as TGCAGCGCTGGGACAGGGTCCTACAATGAGCAGTTCTTC. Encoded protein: CSAGTGSYNEQFF.

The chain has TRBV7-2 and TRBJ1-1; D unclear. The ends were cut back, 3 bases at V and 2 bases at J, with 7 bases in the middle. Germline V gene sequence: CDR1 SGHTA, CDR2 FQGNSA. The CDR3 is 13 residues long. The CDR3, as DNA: TGTGCCAGCAGCTTCCTTAGCAACACTGAAGCTTTCTTT. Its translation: CASSFLSNTEAFF.

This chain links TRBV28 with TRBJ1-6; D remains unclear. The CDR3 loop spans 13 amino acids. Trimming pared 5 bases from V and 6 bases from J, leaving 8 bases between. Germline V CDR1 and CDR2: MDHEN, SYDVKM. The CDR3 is CASSPSLNSPLHF. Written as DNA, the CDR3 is TGTGCCAGCAGTCCTTCTCTTAATTCACCCCTCCACTTT.

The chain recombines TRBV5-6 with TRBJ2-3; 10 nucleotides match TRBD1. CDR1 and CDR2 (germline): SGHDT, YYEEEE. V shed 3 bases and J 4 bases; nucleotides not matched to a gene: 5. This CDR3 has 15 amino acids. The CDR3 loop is CASSSGTGVADTQYF. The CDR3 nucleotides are TGTGCCAGCAGCTCCGGGACAGGGGTGGCAGATACGCAGTATTTT.

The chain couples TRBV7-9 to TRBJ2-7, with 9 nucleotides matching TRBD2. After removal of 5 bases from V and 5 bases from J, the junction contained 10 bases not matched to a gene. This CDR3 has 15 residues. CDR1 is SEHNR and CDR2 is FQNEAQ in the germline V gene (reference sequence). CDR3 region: CASSPGSSGGDEQYF. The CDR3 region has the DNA TGTGCCAGCAGCCCCGGTAGTAGCGGGGGTGACGAGCAGTACTTC.

CDR3 in amino acids: CASSRTGDHGYTF. In nucleotides, the CDR3 is TGTGCCAGCAGTAGGACAGGGGACCATGGCTACACCTTC. This chain links TRBV11-2 with TRBJ1-2; 9 nucleotides line up with TRBD1. Trimming cost V 6 bases and J 6 bases; bases outside gene matches: 5. The CDR3 runs 13 residues. Germline CDR1 and CDR2: SGHAT and FQNNGV.

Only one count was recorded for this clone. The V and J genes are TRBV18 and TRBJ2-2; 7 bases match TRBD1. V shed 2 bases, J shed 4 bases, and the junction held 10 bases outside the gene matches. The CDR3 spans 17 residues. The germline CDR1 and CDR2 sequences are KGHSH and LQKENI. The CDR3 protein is CASSPNGTAGTTGELFF. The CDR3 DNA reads TGTGCCAGCTCACCAAATGGGACAGCTGGGACCACCGGGGAGCTGTTTTTT.